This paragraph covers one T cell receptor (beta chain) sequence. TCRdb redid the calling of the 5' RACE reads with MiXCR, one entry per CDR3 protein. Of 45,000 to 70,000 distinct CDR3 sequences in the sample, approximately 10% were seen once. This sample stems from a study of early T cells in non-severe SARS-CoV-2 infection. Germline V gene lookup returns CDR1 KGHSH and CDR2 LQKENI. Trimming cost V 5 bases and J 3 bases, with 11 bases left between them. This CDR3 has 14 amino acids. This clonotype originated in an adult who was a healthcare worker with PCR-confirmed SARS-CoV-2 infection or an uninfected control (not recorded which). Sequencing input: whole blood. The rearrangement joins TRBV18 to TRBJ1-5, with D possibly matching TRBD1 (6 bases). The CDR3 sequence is CASSNTGYNQPQHF. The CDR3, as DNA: TGTGCCAGCTCAAATACAGGGTACAATCAGCCCCAGCATTTT.